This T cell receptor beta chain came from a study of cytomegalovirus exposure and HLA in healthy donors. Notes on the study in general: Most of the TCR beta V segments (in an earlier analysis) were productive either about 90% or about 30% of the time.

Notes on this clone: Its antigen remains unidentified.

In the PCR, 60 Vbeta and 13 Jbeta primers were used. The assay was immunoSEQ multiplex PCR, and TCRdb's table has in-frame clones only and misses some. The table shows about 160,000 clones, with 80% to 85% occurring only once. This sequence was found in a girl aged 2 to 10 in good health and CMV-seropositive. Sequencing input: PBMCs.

Written as DNA, the CDR3 is TGTGCCAGCAGCGCAGGCTCTGGAAACACCATATATTTT. This translates into CASSAGSGNTIYF. The chain couples TRBV9 to TRBJ1-3, with unresolved D. Germline V CDR1 and CDR2: SGDLS, YYNGEE. Between the trimmed V and J ends, which lost 3 bases and 0 bases, there was a span of 4 bases. CDR3 length: 13 amino acids.